The clone carrying this T cell receptor (beta chain) came up a few times. The antigen is unknown. This sample is drawn from a study of T-cell reconstitution after alpha-beta-depleted transplantation in children. Study-wide results and caveats: For some patients, TCRbeta diversity was high at day 60 because of recipient T cells and thymic progenitors that survived. Newly produced T cells mostly accounted for T-cell counts and diversity one year post-transplant. About two months after transplant, alpha-beta T cells reportedly came from several hundred expanded graft clones.

Unique molecular identifiers featured in how the TCRbeta library was prepared. TCRdb analysed the PCR reads with MiXCR anew, one entry per CDR3 protein. The sample contains around 490,000 distinct CDR3 sequences, more than 9.5% of which appear only once. The sequence derives from a female patient between 2 and 15 years old who had a stem cell transplant for aplastic anemia, so the T cells may come from the graft donor. Sequenced here: PBMCs, mostly from graft donor cells, sampled 180 days after TCRalphabeta/CD19-depleted stem cell transplant.

The CDR3 region is CSASPRTSVYEQYF. The CDR3, as DNA: TGCAGTGCTAGCCCCCGGACTAGCGTCTACGAGCAGTACTTC. This chain uses TRBV20-1 with TRBJ2-7; 9 bases match TRBD2. V dropped 3 bases and J dropped 3; count of bases not matched to a gene: 6. CDR1 and CDR2 from the germline V gene are DFQATT and SNEGSKA (reference sequence). The CDR3 has 14 amino acids.